The next 13 T cell receptor beta chains were all read from a single sample in a study of T cell repertoires in aging, cancer and after chemotherapy. Amplification of TCR beta used genomic DNA extracted from peripheral blood. Rearranged V-D-J TRB sequences were amplified with a mixed TRB-A/B primer pool. Via MiXCR, TCRdb re-called the multiplex PCR reads, giving one row per CDR3 protein. The data show approximately 2,300 distinct CDR3 sequences, with 50% to 75% seen just once and about 25% held by the top ten. Sequencing was done on a sample of blood. These receptors originate from a human donor with a solid tumor.

Within the sample, this clonotype is large. As DNA, the CDR3 is TGCGCCAGCAGTGAGACTAGCGATGTCAATGAGCAGTTCTTC. Its protein product is CASSETSDVNEQFF. The J gene is TRBJ2-1, the V gene TRBV10-2; 7 bases are shared with TRBD2. Germline assignment: CDR1 WSHSY and CDR2 SAAADI. The CDR3 totals 14 residues. Unmatched junction bases numbered 4, after V lost 2 bases and J lost 6 bases.

V and J are TRBV19 and TRBJ1-4; D remains unclear. In germline, CDR1 is LNHDA, CDR2 SQIVND (reference sequence). The CDR3 consists of 12 residues. Trimming pared 6 bases from V and 6 bases from J, leaving 8 bases between. The CDR3 nucleotides read TGTGCCAGTAGGAGGGCCGATGAAAAACTGTTTTTT. Translated, it gives CASRRADEKLFF.

The rearrangement joins TRBV6-5 to TRBJ1-3; possibly TRBD1 for D (5 bases). The CDR3 length is 14 residues. V dropped 7 bases and J dropped 1 base, with 11 bases sitting between them. Germline V lookup: CDR1 MNHEY, CDR2 SVGAGI. The CDR3 DNA sequence: TGTGCCAGCAAGAGGGGCCCTTCTGGAAACACCATATATTTT. Its translation is CASKRGPSGNTIYF.

The chain employs TRBV6-5 and TRBJ1-3; D gene uncertain. Deletions cut 8 bases from V and 4 bases from J, with 9 bases between. CDR1 is MNHEY and CDR2 is SVGAGI in the germline V gene. The CDR3 sequence is 12 residues long. The CDR3 spells CASSSAGNTIYF. DNA of the CDR3: TGTGCCAGCTCCTCAGCCGGAAACACCATATATTTT.

V is TRBV5-6 and J is TRBJ1-2, with a weak D call TRBD1 (5 bases). CDR3 length: 15 residues. Germline V lookup: CDR1 SGHDT, CDR2 YYEEEE. Trimming took 4 bases from V and 2 from J, leaving 15 bases between them. CDR3 in amino acids: CASSRGWGVNYGYTF. CDR3 DNA sequence: TGTGCCAGCAGCCGCGGATGGGGCGTCAACTATGGCTACACCTTC. Full variable domain (missing parts from reference TRBV5-6 and TRBJ1-2): DAGVTQSPTHLIKTRGQQVTLRCSPKSGHDTVSWYQQALGQGPQFIFQYYEEEERQRGNFPDRFSGHQFPNYSSELNVNALLLGDSALYLCASSRGWGVNYGYTFGSGTRLTVV.

The chain employs TRBV7-2 and TRBJ2-2; the D gene could be TRBD1 or TRBD2 (5 bases each). V was cut by 3 bases and J by 4 bases, with 12 bases left in between. The CDR3 runs to 15 residues. Germline lookup yields CDR1 SGHTA and CDR2 FQGNSA. DNA for the CDR3: TGTGCCAGCAGCTTTGGGGGTCGGAGCACCGGGGAGCTGTTTTTT. Its translation is CASSFGGRSTGELFF.

V gene TRBV28 combines with J gene TRBJ1-2; no definite D call. The germline V and J ends were trimmed by 5 bases and 4 bases, with 14 bases remaining between them. CDR1 MDHEN and CDR2 SYDVKM come from the germline V gene. The length of the CDR3 is 14 residues. DNA for the CDR3: TGTGCCAGCAGTCCAAATGGGTATAGCTATGGCTACACCTTC. Translating it yields CASSPNGYSYGYTF.

V is TRBV7-9 and J is TRBJ1-1, with D unresolved. The ends were cut back, 7 bases at V and 7 bases at J, with 16 bases in the middle. In germline, CDR1 is SEHNR, CDR2 FQNEAQ (reference sequence). The CDR3 sequence is 13 residues long. CDR3 loop: CASKEGLFGEAFF. The CDR3 region has the DNA TGTGCCAGCAAGGAGGGCCTGTTTGGTGAAGCTTTCTTT.

The chain couples TRBV10-2 to TRBJ1-5; 7 bases agree with TRBD1. The germline V gene has CDR1 WSHSY and CDR2 SAAADI. The CDR3 consists of 14 residues. V was clipped by 2 bases and J by 7 bases; unmatched bases: 5. The CDR3 region has the DNA TGCGCCAGCAGTGAGGGGGCCAGGGGGCAGCCCCAGCATTTT. This translates into CASSEGARGQPQHF.

This clonotype was counted only a few times. The chain uses TRBV18 and TRBJ2-7; either TRBD1 or TRBD2 may fit D (5 bases each). The germline V gene has CDR1 KGHSH and CDR2 LQKENI. This CDR3 is built from 15 residues. V shed 3 bases and J shed 2 bases, with 14 bases lying between them. CDR3 coding DNA: TGTGCCAGCTCACCTCGCCGGGACGGTGCCTACGAGCAGTACTTC. Protein: CASSPRRDGAYEQYF. Complete variable domain (other parts from reference TRBV18 and TRBJ2-7): NAGVMQNPRHLVRRRGQEARLRCSPMKGHSHVYWYRQLPEEGLKFMVYLQKENIIDESGMPKERFSAEFPKEGPSILRIQQVVRGDSAAYFCASSPRRDGAYEQYFGPGTRLTVT.

This chain links TRBV12-3 or TRBV12-4 with TRBJ2-6; D remains unclear. The CDR3 loop spans 13 amino acids. V lost 3 bases and J 2 bases, leaving 2 bases between the germline ends. Written as DNA, the CDR3 is TGTGCCAGCAGTTTCCCTGGGGCCAACGTCCTGACTTTC. It encodes CASSFPGANVLTF.

This clonotype turned up a few times. In DNA form, the CDR3 reads TGTGCCAGCAGCCCTTGGACAGGGAGGAACGAGCAGTACTTC. As protein: CASSPWTGRNEQYF. The chain recombines TRBV7-2 with TRBJ2-7, with 8 bases aligning to TRBD1. From germline, CDR1 is SGHTA and CDR2 FQGNSA. The CDR3 totals 14 residues. V gave up 5 bases and J gave up 5 bases; unmatched junction bases: 8.

The chain is built from TRBV7-2 and TRBJ2-2, with 12 bases aligning to TRBD2. Trimming at V came to 6 bases and at J to 6 bases, leaving 5 bases not matched to a gene. The CDR3 consists of 15 residues. Germline V gene lookup returns CDR1 SGHTA and CDR2 FQGNSA. CDR3 loop: CASRLAGGRSGELFF. The CDR3 bases are TGTGCCAGCAGGCTAGCGGGAGGGCGGTCCGGGGAGCTGTTTTTT.